Listed below are T cell receptor beta chains from one sample, sequenced in a study of T cell responses to AZD1222 COVID-19 vaccine. Only in-frame clones appear in the TCRdb table, and some are missing; sequencing was by immunoSEQ multiplex PCR. The sample has 99,000 or so clones, 80% to 90% seen once. The specimen was peripheral blood, collected on day 0 of AZD1222 vaccination. The receptor set was obtained from an adult in good health. CDR3s include the opening cysteine and the closing phenylalanine or tryptophan. Each record gives: V gene, clone size, D gene, J gene, CDR3 DNA, CDR3 protein. The D gene is left open where the match is weak. Expanded clones get a size class; other rows say once, few or many, or leave the size out.

v_call: TRBV11-2; clone_size: -; d_call: -; j_call: TRBJ1-2; cdr3_nt: TGTGCCAGCAGCTTAGCCGGAGACAACTATGGCTACACCTTC; cdr3_aa: CASSLAGDNYGYTF
v_call: TRBV15; clone_size: -; d_call: -; j_call: TRBJ2-4; cdr3_nt: TGTGCCACCAGCAGCTCCCTACTAGCCAAAAACATTCAGTACTTC; cdr3_aa: CATSSSLLAKNIQYF
v_call: TRBV7-8; clone_size: -; d_call: -; j_call: TRBJ1-1; cdr3_nt: TGTGCCAGCAGCTTAGCAGGGACGGTGAACACTGAAGCTTTCTTT; cdr3_aa: CASSLAGTVNTEAFF
v_call: TRBV4-1; clone_size: -; d_call: -; j_call: TRBJ1-4; cdr3_nt: TGCGCCAGCAGCCTGGACAGAGGTAATGAAAAACTGTTTTTT; cdr3_aa: CASSLDRGNEKLFF
v_call: TRBV7-9; clone_size: once; d_call: -; j_call: TRBJ1-2; cdr3_nt: TGTGCCAGCAGCTTCGAACTCTATGGCTACACCTTC; cdr3_aa: CASSFELYGYTF
v_call: TRBV11-3; clone_size: -; d_call: TRBD2; j_call: TRBJ2-1; cdr3_nt: TGTGCCAGCAGCTTAGACGGACTAGCGGGATACAATGAGCAGTTCTTC; cdr3_aa: CASSLDGLAGYNEQFF
v_call: TRBV3-1/TRBV3-2; clone_size: -; d_call: -; j_call: TRBJ1-1; cdr3_nt: TGTGCCAGCAGCCTCCCCGGGGGTGAAGCTTTCTTT; cdr3_aa: CASSLPGGEAFF
v_call: TRBV6-6; clone_size: -; d_call: -; j_call: TRBJ2-1; cdr3_nt: TGTGCCAGCAGAAGGGACGGCTCCTACAATGAGCAGTTCTTC; cdr3_aa: CASRRDGSYNEQFF
v_call: TRBV14; clone_size: -; d_call: -; j_call: TRBJ2-3; cdr3_nt: TGTGCCAGCAGCCTGCTCGGAGGCACAGATACGCAGTATTTT; cdr3_aa: CASSLLGGTDTQYF
v_call: TRBV24-1; clone_size: -; d_call: -; j_call: TRBJ2-7; cdr3_nt: TGTGCCACCAGTGATTCCGGGTATTACGCTAGCGACGAGCAGTACTTC; cdr3_aa: CATSDSGYYASDEQYF
v_call: TRBV19; clone_size: once; d_call: -; j_call: TRBJ2-7; cdr3_nt: TGTGCCAGTAGTGACTCTACAGGGAGTAGCGCCTACGAGCAGTACTTC; cdr3_aa: CASSDSTGSSAYEQYF
v_call: TRBV12-2; clone_size: -; d_call: -; j_call: TRBJ2-7; cdr3_nt: TGTGCAAGTCGCTTAGCGCAGAGGAGTCGGAACTACGAGCAGTACTTC; cdr3_aa: CASRLAQRSRNYEQYF
v_call: TRBV6-1; clone_size: -; d_call: TRBD1; j_call: TRBJ2-3; cdr3_nt: TGTGCCAGCAGTGAATTAGGGGGCACTAAGTCAGATACGCAGTATTTT; cdr3_aa: CASSELGGTKSDTQYF
v_call: TRBV28; clone_size: -; d_call: -; j_call: TRBJ2-7; cdr3_nt: TGTGCCAGCAGTTCTGACAGGTACGAGCAGTACTTC; cdr3_aa: CASSSDRYEQYF
v_call: TRBV5-1; clone_size: once; d_call: TRBD2; j_call: TRBJ2-1; cdr3_nt: TGCGCCAGCAGACCGACTAGCGGGAGTCACAATGAGCAGTTCTTC; cdr3_aa: CASRPTSGSHNEQFF
v_call: TRBV6-2/TRBV6-3; clone_size: -; d_call: -; j_call: TRBJ1-1; cdr3_nt: TGTGCCAGCACTTACCAGACCGAATGGGCTGAAGCTTTCTTT; cdr3_aa: CASTYQTEWAEAFF
v_call: TRBV5-1; clone_size: -; d_call: -; j_call: TRBJ1-6; cdr3_nt: TGCGCCAGCAGCTTGGGTTCAGGGGAAGGATCACCCCTCCACTTT; cdr3_aa: CASSLGSGEGSPLHF
v_call: TRBV21-1; clone_size: -; d_call: -; j_call: TRBJ2-5; cdr3_nt: TGTGCCAGCAGCTGGGGTGGGGTTGATCTCGGGGTCAAGGAGACCCAGTACTTC; cdr3_aa: CASSWGGVDLGVKETQYF
v_call: TRBV6-5; clone_size: -; d_call: -; j_call: TRBJ2-7; cdr3_nt: TGTGCCAGCGGACGGGACGTCCCCTACGAGCAGTACTTC; cdr3_aa: CASGRDVPYEQYF
v_call: TRBV5-8; clone_size: -; d_call: -; j_call: TRBJ1-3; cdr3_nt: TGTGCCAGCAGCTTGTTTGCAGGTTACTCTGGAAACACCATATATTTT; cdr3_aa: CASSLFAGYSGNTIYF
v_call: TRBV24-1; clone_size: -; d_call: -; j_call: TRBJ2-5; cdr3_nt: TGTGCCACCAGTGATTTTGGTGGTCCGGGGGAGACCCAGTACTTC; cdr3_aa: CATSDFGGPGETQYF
v_call: TRBV7-2; clone_size: -; d_call: -; j_call: TRBJ2-7; cdr3_nt: TGTGCCAGCAGCTTATCCTACGAGCAGTACTTC; cdr3_aa: CASSLSYEQYF
v_call: TRBV2; clone_size: once; d_call: -; j_call: TRBJ2-7; cdr3_nt: TGTGCCAGGAGGTCTGTTGGAAGCTCCTACGAGCAGTACTTC; cdr3_aa: CARRSVGSSYEQYF
v_call: TRBV5-4; clone_size: -; d_call: -; j_call: TRBJ1-1; cdr3_nt: TGTGCCAGCAGCTTCGGTACGACTGAAGCTTTCTTT; cdr3_aa: CASSFGTTEAFF
v_call: TRBV7-2; clone_size: -; d_call: TRBD2; j_call: TRBJ2-1; cdr3_nt: TGTGCCAGCAGCTTTGAGCGGGACTACTACAATGAGCAGTTCTTC; cdr3_aa: CASSFERDYYNEQFF
v_call: TRBV28; clone_size: -; d_call: -; j_call: TRBJ2-7; cdr3_nt: TGTGCCAGCAGTTCAGAAACGGCCATATCCTACGAGCAGTACTTC; cdr3_aa: CASSSETAISYEQYF
v_call: TRBV6-4; clone_size: few; d_call: -; j_call: TRBJ2-3; cdr3_nt: TGTGCCAGCAGTGATCCGGGCTTGGGAGATACGCAGTATTTT; cdr3_aa: CASSDPGLGDTQYF
v_call: TRBV7-9; clone_size: -; d_call: TRBD1; j_call: TRBJ1-1; cdr3_nt: TGTGCCAGCAGCCTTCCAGGGGGCCGGAGCACTGAAGCTTTCTTT; cdr3_aa: CASSLPGGRSTEAFF
v_call: TRBV5-4; clone_size: -; d_call: TRBD1; j_call: TRBJ1-6; cdr3_nt: TGTGCCAGCAGCTCGGACAGGGGGCCGATTTATAATTCACCCCTCCACTTT; cdr3_aa: CASSSDRGPIYNSPLHF
v_call: TRBV7-2; clone_size: -; d_call: TRBD1; j_call: TRBJ1-2; cdr3_nt: TGTGCCAGCAGTATCTACCCGGGACAGGCTAACTATGGCTACACCTTC; cdr3_aa: CASSIYPGQANYGYTF
v_call: TRBV18; clone_size: -; d_call: -; j_call: TRBJ2-7; cdr3_nt: TGTGCCAGCTCAGGGGACACTTACGAGCAGTACTTC; cdr3_aa: CASSGDTYEQYF
v_call: TRBV24-1; clone_size: -; d_call: -; j_call: TRBJ2-7; cdr3_nt: TGTGCCACCAGTGCGGGGTACGAGCAGTACTTC; cdr3_aa: CATSAGYEQYF
v_call: TRBV11-3; clone_size: -; d_call: -; j_call: TRBJ1-1; cdr3_nt: TGTGCCAGCAGCCCCGGAGGCGCTGAAGCTTTCTTT; cdr3_aa: CASSPGGAEAFF
v_call: TRBV18; clone_size: -; d_call: -; j_call: TRBJ1-1; cdr3_nt: TGTGCCAGCTCACCACCTGGGGCCCTGGGGTCCACTGAAGCTTTCTTT; cdr3_aa: CASSPPGALGSTEAFF
v_call: TRBV28; clone_size: -; d_call: -; j_call: TRBJ1-6; cdr3_nt: TGTGCCAGCAGTGCCCCAGGGGCCTCACTGGATTCACCCCTCCACTTT; cdr3_aa: CASSAPGASLDSPLHF
v_call: TRBV28; clone_size: once; d_call: -; j_call: TRBJ2-7; cdr3_nt: TGTGCCAGCAGTTTATTTGGGGACGGACAATTCTACGAGCAGTACTTC; cdr3_aa: CASSLFGDGQFYEQYF
v_call: TRBV5-4; clone_size: -; d_call: TRBD1; j_call: TRBJ1-2; cdr3_nt: TGTGCCAGCAGCTGGAACAGGGGGGATGTTGGTGGCTACACCTTC; cdr3_aa: CASSWNRGDVGGYTF
v_call: TRBV28; clone_size: -; d_call: TRBD1; j_call: TRBJ1-2; cdr3_nt: TGTGCCAGCACCCTGGGACAGTGGCAGGGTGGCTACACCTTC; cdr3_aa: CASTLGQWQGGYTF
v_call: TRBV20-1; clone_size: -; d_call: -; j_call: TRBJ2-1; cdr3_nt: TGCAGCGCCCGGCCAGGAAATGAGCAGTTCTTC; cdr3_aa: CSARPGNEQFF
v_call: TRBV4-3; clone_size: -; d_call: -; j_call: TRBJ1-6; cdr3_nt: TGCGCCAGCAGCCAAGAAGGTGGGCTTAATTCACCCCTCCACTTT; cdr3_aa: CASSQEGGLNSPLHF
v_call: TRBV19; clone_size: -; d_call: -; j_call: TRBJ2-2; cdr3_nt: TGTGCCAGTAGTGGGCAGACGAACACCGGGGAGCTGTTTTTT; cdr3_aa: CASSGQTNTGELFF
v_call: TRBV28; clone_size: once; d_call: -; j_call: TRBJ1-2; cdr3_nt: TGTGCCAGCAGTTTCGACGGCAACTATGGCTACACCTTC; cdr3_aa: CASSFDGNYGYTF
v_call: TRBV24-1; clone_size: once; d_call: -; j_call: TRBJ1-2; cdr3_nt: TGTGCCACCAGTGACCCTGCAGGGTCACCCTATGGCTACACCTTC; cdr3_aa: CATSDPAGSPYGYTF
v_call: TRBV18; clone_size: -; d_call: -; j_call: TRBJ1-5; cdr3_nt: TGTGCCAGCTCACCAGGGACGGCTAGCAATCAGCCCCAGCATTTT; cdr3_aa: CASSPGTASNQPQHF
v_call: TRBV5-4; clone_size: -; d_call: TRBD1; j_call: TRBJ1-6; cdr3_nt: TGTGCCAGCAGCAGCGACAGGGGACTCAATTCACCCCTCCACTTT; cdr3_aa: CASSSDRGLNSPLHF
v_call: TRBV7-2; clone_size: -; d_call: -; j_call: TRBJ2-5; cdr3_nt: TGTGCCAGCAGCGGGGGGCCTGGGGAGACCCAGTACTTC; cdr3_aa: CASSGGPGETQYF
v_call: TRBV9; clone_size: -; d_call: TRBD2; j_call: TRBJ2-1; cdr3_nt: TGTGCCAGCAGCGTAGCTGCGGGGGTGGGCAATGAGCAGTTCTTC; cdr3_aa: CASSVAAGVGNEQFF
v_call: TRBV19; clone_size: -; d_call: -; j_call: TRBJ2-5; cdr3_nt: TGTGCCAGTAGCGGCCAAGAGACCCAGTACTTC; cdr3_aa: CASSGQETQYF
v_call: TRBV30; clone_size: -; d_call: -; j_call: TRBJ1-1; cdr3_nt: TGTGCCTGGGGGGGACTTTCGACTGAAGCTTTCTTT; cdr3_aa: CAWGGLSTEAFF
v_call: TRBV30; clone_size: -; d_call: -; j_call: TRBJ1-1; cdr3_nt: TGTGCCTGGAGTTTAGAAGGACAGTGGAGGTCCACTGAAGCTTTCTTT; cdr3_aa: CAWSLEGQWRSTEAFF
v_call: TRBV6-2/TRBV6-3; clone_size: -; d_call: TRBD1; j_call: TRBJ1-5; cdr3_nt: TGTGCCAGCAGTACGGCCCGACAGGGGGTAAATCAGCCCCAGCATTTT; cdr3_aa: CASSTARQGVNQPQHF
v_call: TRBV7-6; clone_size: -; d_call: -; j_call: TRBJ1-1; cdr3_nt: TGTGCCAGCAGCTTAGTTCGGGGATACACTGAAGCTTTCTTT; cdr3_aa: CASSLVRGYTEAFF
v_call: TRBV19; clone_size: -; d_call: -; j_call: TRBJ2-2; cdr3_nt: TGTGCCAGTAGTATAAGAATCGGGAGTATAAGTGGGGAGCTGTTTTTT; cdr3_aa: CASSIRIGSISGELFF
v_call: TRBV6-1; clone_size: few; d_call: TRBD2; j_call: TRBJ2-2; cdr3_nt: TGTGCCAGCAGTGAACCAGCGGGGTCTGCCGGGGAGCTGTTTTTT; cdr3_aa: CASSEPAGSAGELFF